One and the same sample provided the 7 T cell receptor beta chains below, sequenced in a study of blood T cell repertoires in COVID-19. Profiled with immunoSEQ multiplex PCR; TCRdb holds only in-frame clones, not every one. Among roughly 130,000 clones listed, 80% to 85% were seen once. The sequenced material came from PBMCs or T cells enriched from blood (not recorded which). The receptors stem from a woman in her thirties who had recovered from COVID-19.

Details on this clone: Other nucleotide sequences in the sample specify the same CDR3. The rearrangement links TRBV9 to TRBJ1-2; D not resolved. Germline V gene lookup returns CDR1 SGDLS and CDR2 YYNGEE. This CDR3 has 13 amino acids. Trimming pared 0 bases from V and 2 bases from J, leaving 5 bases between. DNA for the CDR3: TGTGCCAGCAGCGTAGGGCAGAACTATGGCTACACCTTC. Translation: CASSVGQNYGYTF.

This chain joins TRBV11-2 and TRBJ1-4, with 7 positions matching TRBD1. V lost 5 bases, J lost 4 bases, and 4 bases stayed unmatched. The CDR3 sequence is 14 residues long. Germline V lookup: CDR1 SGHAT, CDR2 FQNNGV. CDR3 DNA: TGTGCCAGCAGCCGGGGACAGCTTAATGAAAAACTGTTTTTT. The encoded protein is CASSRGQLNEKLFF.

The chain is built from TRBV11-3 and TRBJ2-5; a possible D gene is TRBD2 (6 bases). From germline, CDR1 is SGHNT and CDR2 YENEEA. With 5 bases removed from V and 8 bases from J, the gap between germline ends came to 12 bases. This CDR3 has 12 residues. CDR3 region: CASSQNSGTQYF. The CDR3 coding sequence is TGTGCCAGCAGCCAGAATAGCGGAACCCAGTACTTC.

The chain joins TRBV14 to TRBJ1-2, with TRBD1 identical over 9 bases. From germline, CDR1 is SGHDN and CDR2 FVKESK. Trimming at V came to 4 bases and at J to 4 bases, leaving 7 bases not matched to a gene. The CDR3 sequence is 15 residues long. This chain's CDR3 is CASSRGTGSFYGYTF. As DNA, the CDR3 is TGTGCCAGCAGCCGAGGGACAGGGTCGTTCTATGGCTACACCTTC.

The chain joins TRBV14 to TRBJ1-5; 7 nucleotides match TRBD1. Germline V gene sequence: CDR1 SGHDN, CDR2 FVKESK. CDR3 length equals 19 residues. The junction had 12 bases not matched to a gene; V was cut back by 1 base and J by 0 bases. The CDR3: CASSQAGGIMGSSNQPQHF. In nucleotides, the CDR3 is TGTGCCAGCAGCCAAGCAGGGGGTATTATGGGGAGTAGCAATCAGCCCCAGCATTTT.

V is TRBV24-1 and J is TRBJ2-3; tentatively, D is TRBD2 (6 bases). This CDR3 spans 15 amino acids. V was clipped by 5 bases and J by 4 bases, with 15 bases between them. From germline, CDR1 is KGHDR and CDR2 SFDVKD. CDR3 coding DNA: TGTGCCACCAGTGGCGGGATTTGGGGCCCAGATACGCAGTATTTT. Its protein product is CATSGGIWGPDTQYF.

The V gene is TRBV13, the J gene TRBJ2-5; TRBD1 aligns across 8 bases. CDR1 and CDR2 from the germline V gene are PRHDT and FYEKMQ (reference sequence). The CDR3 runs 16 residues. J was trimmed by 2 bases and V by 5 bases; bases with no gene match: 10. The CDR3 protein is CASSKPAGQEQETQYF. Written as DNA, the CDR3 is TGTGCCAGCAGCAAGCCCGCGGGACAGGAGCAAGAGACCCAGTACTTC.